Given below is one TCR beta chain in context. Its specificity is unknown. The data stem from a study of T cells in Graves' hyperthyroidism and ophthalmopathy. About the study: Prior to any treatment, at the point of initial diagnosis, peripheral blood was collected. Whole-study results and caveats: Blood also showed most of the thyroid clonotypes that were expanded above 0.001.

From RNA transcripts, TCR beta CDR3 regions were amplified. During a first-round RT-PCR of the TCR CDR3, the HTBI primer set was used. TCRdb used MiXCR to reprocess the multiplex PCR reads, holding one entry per CDR3 protein. The sample records 500,000 to 750,000 distinct CDR3 sequences, 15% to 19% being singletons. Germline values: CDR1 LGHDT, CDR2 YNNKEL (reference sequence). There are 16 residues in the CDR3. J lost 5 bases, V lost 1 base, and 4 bases had no gene match. The chain employs TRBV3-1 and TRBJ2-4; 11 bases match TRBD2. Sample: blood. This TCR was sampled from a young woman with Graves' hyperthyroidism. The DNA for the CDR3 is TGTGCCAGCAGCCAAGTAGCGGGAGGGCCCCAAAACATTCAGTACTTC. This gives the protein CASSQVAGGPQNIQYF.